A single sample gave rise to the 4 T cell receptor beta chains below, sequenced in a study of T cells in Graves' hyperthyroidism and ophthalmopathy. RNA transcripts provided the source from which TCR beta CDR3 regions were amplified. The HTBI set primed first-round TCR CDR3 RT-PCR. A single record per CDR3 protein comes from TCRdb applying MiXCR to the multiplex PCR reads. The data hold some 270,000 distinct CDR3 sequences, with about an eighth observed a single time. The sample comprised blood. The receptor source for this set is a woman aged 25 to 39 with Graves' hyperthyroidism that later progressed to Graves' ophthalmopathy.

This clonotype was detected many times. The V call is TRBV18, the J call TRBJ2-1; no firm D call. The CDR3 is made up of 13 amino acids. Germline-derived CDR1 and CDR2 are KGHSH and LQKENI. V was clipped by 1 base and J by 3 bases, with 4 bases between them. In DNA, the CDR3 is TGTGCCAGCTCACCACTATACTACAATGAGCAGTTCTTC. Amino acids: CASSPLYYNEQFF.

This CDR3 is CSARDWAGGVDTQYF. The CDR3 DNA follows: TGCAGTGCTAGAGATTGGGCGGGGGGGGTAGATACGCAGTATTTT. This chain links TRBV20-1 with TRBJ2-3; 9 bases fit TRBD2. Germline CDR1 reads DFQATT; CDR2 reads SNEGSKA (reference sequence). The CDR3 contains 15 residues. The V gene end was trimmed by 0 bases and the J gene end by 5 bases; junction bases not matched to a gene: 6.

This clonotype came up a few times. J is TRBJ2-5 and V is TRBV20-1, with D possibly matching TRBD1 (7 bases). Trimming removed 6 bases from V and 2 bases from J, with 13 bases in between. Looked up from germline, CDR1 is DFQATT and CDR2 is SNEGSKA (reference sequence). The CDR3 has 13 residues. As DNA, the CDR3 is TGCAGTGCCACAGGGGACTTGCAAGAGACCCAGTACTTC. Amino acids: CSATGDLQETQYF.

This clonotype turned up a few times. A single base separates this from a much larger clone, so it may be a read error. Since no conserved phenylalanine or tryptophan closes the CDR3, a read error is the likely cause. V usage is TRBV7-2 and J usage is TRBJ1-1, with D uncertain. Trimming left V 2 bases short and J 6 bases short, with 10 bases between. Looked up from germline, CDR1 is SGHTA and CDR2 is FQGNSA. CDR3 size: 13 residues. The CDR3 nucleotides are TGTGCCAGCAGCTTACCGGTGGAGCCTGAAGCTTTCTCT. It specifies CASSLPVEPEAFS.